This passage covers 32 T cell receptor beta chains from one sample sequenced in a study of blood T cell repertoires in COVID-19. Using immunoSEQ multiplex PCR, the repertoire was profiled, and TCRdb retains in-frame clones only, with some absent. The sample comprises more than 250,000 clones, approximately 78% of which are singletons, and about 5% rests with the top ten. The sample taken for sequencing was PBMCs or T cells enriched from blood (not recorded which). These receptors were taken from a man between 35 and 55 years old who had been exposed to COVID-19.

The chain has TRBV5-1 and TRBJ2-7; maybe TRBD2 (8 bases). The ends were cut back, 4 bases at V and 3 bases at J, with 14 bases in the middle. This CDR3 contains 14 residues. The germline V gene encodes CDR1 SGHRS and CDR2 YFSETQ. CDR3: CASSRGGQNYEQYF. CDR3 in DNA: TGCGCCAGCAGCCGGGGGGGACAGAACTACGAGCAGTACTTC.

The chain joins TRBV27 to TRBJ2-1; a weak D match, TRBD2 (5 bases). V dropped 6 bases and J dropped 9 bases, with 18 bases sitting between them. The CDR3 totals 14 residues. Per the germline V gene, CDR1 is MNHEY and CDR2 is SMNVEV (reference sequence). The CDR3 coding sequence is TGTGCCAGCAGCCGGGTCGCTAGCTTTGGTGAGCAGTTCTTC. It translates to CASSRVASFGEQFF.

The V and J genes are TRBV12-3 or TRBV12-4 and TRBJ2-1, with TRBD1 matching 7 bases. The CDR3 totals 12 residues. J lost 6 bases, V lost 5 bases, and 1 base had no gene match. The CDR3, as DNA: TGTGCCAGCAGTCACAGGGGCAATGAGCAGTTCTTC. Translating gives CASSHRGNEQFF.

The CDR3 loop is CASSLGMSRDRGPTDTQYF. As DNA, the CDR3 is TGTGCCAGCAGCTTGGGTATGTCCCGGGACAGGGGACCCACAGATACGCAGTATTTT. The chain recombines TRBV5-4 with TRBJ2-3; 10 bases match TRBD1. This CDR3 has 19 amino acids. Germline CDR1 is SGHNT and CDR2 is YYREEE (reference sequence). V shed 0 bases, J shed 2 bases, and the junction held 12 bases outside the gene matches.

V usage is TRBV30 and J usage is TRBJ2-7; tentatively, D is TRBD2 (6 bases). Between the trimmed V and J ends, which lost 0 bases and 7 bases, there was a span of 16 bases. The V gene's germline CDR1 is GTSNPN and CDR2 SVGIG (reference sequence). The CDR3 is 14 residues long. The CDR3 here is CAWSVRVAVGEQYF. CDR3 nucleotides: TGTGCCTGGAGTGTACGGGTAGCGGTGGGGGAGCAGTACTTC.

V usage is TRBV30 and J usage is TRBJ2-7, with 9 bases that match TRBD1. The V segment lost 5 bases and the J segment 3 bases; nucleotides outside the gene matches: 8. From germline, CDR1 is GTSNPN and CDR2 SVGIG (reference sequence). The CDR3 totals 14 residues. The CDR3 spells CAWALGQGNYEQYF. The CDR3, as DNA: TGTGCCTGGGCGTTGGGACAGGGCAACTACGAGCAGTACTTC.

The chain carries TRBV11-2 and TRBJ1-3, with D tentatively TRBD1 (6 bases). Germline CDR1 SGHAT, CDR2 FQNNGV. Trimming took off 0 bases at V and 9 bases at J, with 18 bases between the two ends. The CDR3 loop spans 16 amino acids. The CDR3 nucleotides are TGTGCCAGCAGCTTAGACCACAGGGCCGCCCGGGGCACCATATATTTT. Its protein is CASSLDHRAARGTIYF.

This clone appeared once. The rearrangement uses TRBV9 and TRBJ2-7, with 7 bases fitting TRBD1. V lost 4 bases to trimming and J lost 6 bases; unmatched junction nucleotides: 7. Germline V gives CDR1 SGDLS, CDR2 YYNGEE. CDR3 size: 13 residues. The CDR3 region is CASSPSTGREQYF. CDR3 nucleotides: TGTGCCAGCAGCCCATCGACAGGGCGCGAGCAGTACTTC.

J is TRBJ1-6 and V is TRBV19; D gene ambiguous. The CDR3 covers 15 residues. The V gene's germline CDR1 is LNHDA and CDR2 SQIVND (reference sequence). The CDR3 loop reads CAAGPSYSYNSPLHF. CDR3 nucleotides: TGTGCAGCCGGTCCGTCTTACTCCTATAATTCACCCCTCCACTTT.

To note about this clone: Other nucleotide sequences from this sample produce the same CDR3. CDR3 in amino acids: CASSQARVEAFF. The CDR3 DNA sequence: TGTGCCAGCAGCCAAGCCCGGGTTGAAGCTTTCTTT. V is TRBV14 and J is TRBJ1-1; D is uncertain. The CDR3 length is 12 residues. Per the germline V gene, CDR1 is SGHDN and CDR2 is FVKESK. The V end was cut by 1 base, the J end by 7 bases, with 7 bases between.

DNA of the CDR3: TGTGCCAGCAGCCACAGGAATAACTATGGCTACACCTTC. It yields the protein CASSHRNNYGYTF. V is TRBV3-1 (or the pseudogene TRBV3-2) and J is TRBJ1-2; D is uncertain. The V gene lost 3 bases and the J gene lost 1 base, with 6 bases spanning the gap. Germline loops: CDR1 LGHDT, CDR2 YNNKEL (reference sequence). There are 13 residues in the CDR3.

The chain combines TRBV6-5 with TRBJ2-7, with 8 bases that match TRBD1. The V segment lost 10 bases and the J segment 0 bases; nucleotides outside the gene matches: 8. Germline CDR1 MNHEY, CDR2 SVGAGI. This CDR3 contains 14 residues. The CDR3 sequence is CATTRGQASYEQYF. The CDR3 DNA follows: TGTGCCACCACCAGGGGACAGGCCTCCTACGAGCAGTACTTC.

This rearrangement joins TRBV6-5 to TRBJ1-3; D is ambiguous. Deletions cut 2 bases from V and 0 bases from J, with 5 bases between. This CDR3 is built from 14 residues. Germline V gives CDR1 MNHEY, CDR2 SVGAGI. The CDR3 bases are TGTGCCAGCAGTTACCGTAGCTCTGGAAACACCATATATTTT. Residues: CASSYRSSGNTIYF.

The DNA for the CDR3 is TGTGCCAGCAGCCCCAGGGGGAGCTCCTATAATTCACCCCTCCACTTT. This codes for CASSPRGSSYNSPLHF. The chain links TRBV6-6 to TRBJ1-6, with 7 positions matching TRBD1. The CDR3 is made up of 16 amino acids. Germline lookup yields CDR1 MNHNY and CDR2 SVGAGI (reference sequence). Trimming at V came to 6 bases and at J to 0 bases, leaving 5 bases not matched to a gene.

The rearrangement uses TRBV7-3 and TRBJ2-1; perhaps TRBD1 as D (6 bases). The CDR3 is 15 amino acids. Germline CDR1 and CDR2: SGHTA and FQGTGA. V was shortened by 5 bases and J by 12 bases, with 23 bases between the two germline ends. CDR3 bases: TGTGCCAGCAGCCCTGGGGACAAAGCTAATTTAGGGCAGTTCTTC. It encodes CASSPGDKANLGQFF. The whole variable domain, remainder taken from reference TRBV7-3 and TRBJ2-1, is GAGVSQTPSNKVTEKGKYVELRCDPISGHTALYWYRQSLGQGPEFLIYFQGTGAADDSGLPNDRFFAVRPEGSVSTLKIQRTERGDSAVYLCASSPGDKANLGQFFGPGTRLTVL.

The chain couples TRBV5-1 to TRBJ1-4; 7 bases line up with TRBD1. The CDR3 contains 14 residues. The V gene end was trimmed by 4 bases and the J gene end by 6 bases; junction bases not matched to a gene: 6. CDR1 is SGHRS, CDR2 YFSETQ, per germline. CDR3 DNA: TGCGCCAGCAGCAAAGGGACAGATGATGAAAAACTGTTTTTT. Amino acid sequence: CASSKGTDDEKLFF.

This clone was detected only once. For the CDR3, the DNA is TGTGCCAGTAGTATAGGGGCCGTAAGGAACACTGAAGCTTTCTTT. Protein: CASSIGAVRNTEAFF. The chain joins TRBV19 to TRBJ1-1; D uncertain. Germline V gives CDR1 LNHDA, CDR2 SQIVND (reference sequence). The CDR3 has 15 residues. V dropped 1 base and J dropped 1 base, with 10 bases sitting between them. The full variable domain, completed using reference TRBV19 and TRBJ1-1, is DGGITQSPKYLFRKEGQNVTLSCEQNLNHDAMYWYRQDPGQGLRLIYYSQIVNDFQKGDIAEGYSVSREKKESFPLTVTSAQKNPTAFYLCASSIGAVRNTEAFFGQGTRLTVV.

The DNA for the CDR3 is TGTGCCAGCAGCCCAGTGGGGCTTTCCTACGAGCAGTACTTC. Encoded protein: CASSPVGLSYEQYF. The chain couples TRBV11-3 to TRBJ2-7; TRBD1 is a possible D gene (5 bases). V lost 5 bases to trimming and J lost 1 base, with 12 bases between them. The germline V gene encodes CDR1 SGHNT and CDR2 YENEEA. CDR3 length: 14 residues.

The chain is built from TRBV10-3 and TRBJ1-4, with 10 bases matching TRBD1. Losses at the gene ends were 9 bases for V and 8 bases for J; bases not matched to a gene: 6. This CDR3 contains 13 residues. Germline-derived CDR1 and CDR2 are ENHRY and SYGVKD. The CDR3 loop is CAISRDRGEKLFF. The CDR3 DNA reads TGTGCCATTAGCAGGGACAGGGGAGAAAAACTGTTTTTT.

The chain carries TRBV30 and TRBJ1-1, with TRBD1 as a possible D gene (5 bases). V gave up 4 bases and J gave up 2 bases, with 11 bases separating them. This CDR3 spans 13 amino acids. Per germline, CDR1 GTSNPN and CDR2 SVGIG (reference sequence). CDR3 DNA sequence: TGTGCCTGGAATCGGGGGTTAAACACTGAAGCTTTCTTT. As protein: CAWNRGLNTEAFF.

V usage is TRBV30 and J usage is TRBJ2-2; 8 bases line up with TRBD2. This CDR3 comprises 16 residues. CDR1 is GTSNPN and CDR2 is SVGIG in the germline V gene (reference sequence). J gave up 9 bases and V 7 bases, and 19 bases lay outside the gene matches. CDR3 sequence: CAYHFTAGGSVRELFF. The CDR3 DNA reads as TGTGCCTACCACTTTACGGCGGGAGGCTCCGTCCGGGAGCTGTTTTTT.

The J gene is TRBJ2-7, the V gene TRBV27; D possibly corresponds to TRBD1 (5 bases). The V gene's germline CDR1 is MNHEY and CDR2 SMNVEV (reference sequence). V lost 0 bases, J lost 7 bases, and 13 bases lay in between. The CDR3 loop spans 14 amino acids. In nucleotides, the CDR3 is TGTGCCAGCAGTTTATCAGGGGCCACTGGGGAGCAGTACTTC. Encoded protein: CASSLSGATGEQYF.

The rearrangement joins TRBV5-1 to TRBJ2-7, with 8 positions matching TRBD2. This CDR3 has 16 amino acids. Germline V gene sequence: CDR1 SGHRS, CDR2 YFSETQ. V shed 4 bases, J shed 2 bases, and the junction held 11 bases outside the gene matches. For the CDR3, the DNA is TGCGCCAGCAGCCCCGGAGCGGGACTAGGGGCCTACGAGCAGTACTTC. This sequence encodes CASSPGAGLGAYEQYF.

The chain carries TRBV9 and TRBJ1-2; TRBD1 aligns across 8 bases. V gave up 3 bases and J gave up 4 bases; unmatched junction bases: 2. CDR3 length equals 13 residues. Germline V gene sequence: CDR1 SGDLS, CDR2 YYNGEE. Written as DNA, the CDR3 is TGTGCCAGCAGCGAGCAGGGGGCCTATGGCTACACCTTC. It translates to CASSEQGAYGYTF.

The chain is built from TRBV5-8 and TRBJ2-7; 11 bases line up with TRBD1. The CDR3 length is 15 residues. Trimming took 4 bases from V and 5 from J; bases not matched to a gene: 8. Looked up from germline, CDR1 is SGHTS and CDR2 is YDEGEE. CDR3 residues: CASSLPGQGEDEQYF. DNA for the CDR3: TGTGCCAGCAGCCTACCGGGACAGGGGGAGGACGAGCAGTACTTC.

V gene TRBV19 combines with J gene TRBJ1-5; D unclear. The CDR3 is 12 residues long. The V end lost 5 bases, the J end lost 7 bases, and 9 bases lay between the germline ends. Per the germline V gene, CDR1 is LNHDA and CDR2 is SQIVND (reference sequence). The DNA for the CDR3 is TGTGCCAGTAGTTTTAATTTGCAGCCCCAGCATTTT. Amino acids: CASSFNLQPQHF.

This chain connects TRBV5-1 to TRBJ2-1, with 13 bases fitting TRBD2. Losses at the gene ends were 4 bases for V and 7 bases for J; bases not matched to a gene: 8. CDR3 length: 16 amino acids. Germline-derived CDR1 and CDR2 are SGHRS and YFSETQ. The CDR3 sequence is CASSPGTSGVINEQFF. The CDR3 DNA is TGCGCCAGCAGCCCCGGGACTAGCGGGGTCATTAATGAGCAGTTCTTC.

A few counts support this clone. The chain is built from TRBV15 and TRBJ1-6; 8 bases fit TRBD1. The germline gives CDR1 LNHNV, CDR2 YYDKDF (reference sequence). The V segment lost 0 bases and the J segment 10 bases; nucleotides outside the gene matches: 8. The CDR3 sequence is 16 residues long. The CDR3 nucleotides read TGTGCCACCAGCAGAGACCGTGGACAGGGAAAATCACCCCTCCACTTT. It codes for CATSRDRGQGKSPLHF. Variable domain in full (rest from reference TRBV15 and TRBJ1-6): DAMVIQNPRYQVTQFGKPVTLSCSQTLNHNVMYWYQQKSSQAPKLLFHYYDKDFNNEADTPDNFQSRRPNTSFCFLDIRSPGLGDTAMYLCATSRDRGQGKSPLHFGNGTRLTVT.

This rearrangement joins TRBV11-2 to TRBJ2-1, with 9 bases aligning to TRBD2. Looked up from germline, CDR1 is SGHAT and CDR2 is FQNNGV. The ends lost 0 bases at V and 1 base at J; junction bases unmatched: 13. The CDR3 has 20 residues. Here the CDR3 DNA reads TGTGCCAGCAGCTTAGATTGGCTCCCGGCTAGCGGGAAATCCTACAATGAGCAGTTCTTC. Its translation: CASSLDWLPASGKSYNEQFF.

This clone was detected many times. The chain carries TRBV4-1 and TRBJ1-2; D is unresolved. V was pared by 8 bases and J by 6 bases, with 10 bases between. CDR3 length: 11 amino acids. Germline V lookup: CDR1 MGHRA, CDR2 YSYEKL. The CDR3 here is CASWGEDGYTF. CDR3 DNA: TGCGCCAGCTGGGGAGAGGATGGCTACACCTTC.

The chain employs TRBV7-4 and TRBJ2-7; possible D gene TRBD2, 5 bases. CDR1 is SGHVT and CDR2 is SQSDAQ in the germline V gene. The CDR3 has 14 residues. V lost 3 bases, J lost 0 bases, and 9 bases lay in between. CDR3 DNA: TGTGCCAGCAGCTTCGTAGCGAACTCCTACGAGCAGTACTTC. Translation: CASSFVANSYEQYF.

The chain carries TRBV9 and TRBJ1-2; TRBD1 agrees at 8 bases. Germline lookup yields CDR1 SGDLS and CDR2 YYNGEE. Trimming removed 4 bases from V and 3 bases from J; junction bases left unmatched: 8. CDR3 length: 15 residues. CDR3 sequence (DNA): TGTGCCAGCAGCCCCCGTTTGGGACAGGACTATGGCTACACCTTC. It encodes CASSPRLGQDYGYTF.